This paragraph reports one T cell receptor beta chain. This sample is drawn from a study of yellow fever vaccine responses in identical twins. The junction had 7 bases not matched to a gene; V was cut back by 5 bases and J by 9 bases. Germline CDR1 MNHEY, CDR2 SVGEGT. The CDR3 length is 13 residues. Using its own MiXCR run on the RT-PCR reads, TCRdb lists one record per CDR3 protein. Of 2,500 to 3,000 distinct CDR3 sequences listed, 80% to 90% are singletons. The clonotype comes from a woman aged 18-30 years who received the yellow fever vaccine. The specimen comprised T cells from blood (PBMCs), unsorted or a sorted subset (not recorded which), sampled before or after yellow fever vaccination (not recorded which). The gene calls are TRBV6-2 or TRBV6-3 and TRBJ2-1; 7 bases are a match to TRBD1. The CDR3 protein is CASSNTGASEQFF. The CDR3 DNA reads as TGTGCCAGCAGTAACACAGGGGCGTCTGAGCAGTTCTTC.